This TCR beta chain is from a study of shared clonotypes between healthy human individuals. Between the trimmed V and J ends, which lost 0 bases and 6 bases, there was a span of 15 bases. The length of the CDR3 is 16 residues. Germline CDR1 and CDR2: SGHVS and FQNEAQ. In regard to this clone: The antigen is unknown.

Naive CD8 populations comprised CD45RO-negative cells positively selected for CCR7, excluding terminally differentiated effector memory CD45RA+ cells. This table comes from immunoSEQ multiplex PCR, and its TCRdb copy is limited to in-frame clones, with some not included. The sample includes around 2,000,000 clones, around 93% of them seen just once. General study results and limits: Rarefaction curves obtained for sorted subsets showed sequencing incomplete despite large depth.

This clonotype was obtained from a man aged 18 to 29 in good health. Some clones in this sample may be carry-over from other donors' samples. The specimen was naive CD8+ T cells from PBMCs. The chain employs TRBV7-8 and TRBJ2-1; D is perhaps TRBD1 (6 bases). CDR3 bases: TGTGCCAGCAGCTTAGCCCTCGGACAGTGGATCAATGAGCAGTTCTTC. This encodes CASSLALGQWINEQFF. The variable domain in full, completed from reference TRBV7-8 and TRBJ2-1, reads GAGVSQSPRYKVAKRGQDVALRCDPISGHVSLFWYQQALGQGPEFLTYFQNEAQLDKSGLPSDRFFAERPEGSVSTLKIQRTQQEDSAVYLCASSLALGQWINEQFFGPGTRLTVL.